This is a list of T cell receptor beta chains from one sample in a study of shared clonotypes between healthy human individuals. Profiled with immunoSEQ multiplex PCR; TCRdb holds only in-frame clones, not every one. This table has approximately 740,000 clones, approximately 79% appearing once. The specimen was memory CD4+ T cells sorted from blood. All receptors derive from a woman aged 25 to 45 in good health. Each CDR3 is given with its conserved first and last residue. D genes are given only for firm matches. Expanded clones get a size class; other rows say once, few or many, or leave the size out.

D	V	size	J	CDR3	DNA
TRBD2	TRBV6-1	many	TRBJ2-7	CASSETSGSSYEQYF	TGTGCCAGCAGTGAGACTAGCGGGAGCTCCTACGAGCAGTACTTC
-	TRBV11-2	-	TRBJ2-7	CASSWGSAEQYF	TGTGCCAGCAGCTGGGGTAGCGCCGAGCAGTACTTC
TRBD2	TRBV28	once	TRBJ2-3	CASSPHLAGSTDTQYF	TGTGCCAGCAGTCCCCATCTAGCGGGAAGCACAGATACGCAGTATTTT
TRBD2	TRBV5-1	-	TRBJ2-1	CASSLGLAGVNEQFF	TGCGCCAGCAGCCTGGGACTAGCGGGAGTTAATGAGCAGTTCTTC
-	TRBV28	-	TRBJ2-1	CASSSSSPDEQFF	TGTGCCAGCAGTTCGTCATCCCCGGATGAGCAGTTCTTC
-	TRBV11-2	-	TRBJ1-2	CASSFRTANYGYTF	TGTGCCAGCAGCTTTAGGACTGCTAACTATGGCTACACCTTC
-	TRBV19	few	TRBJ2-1	CASSIGGEQFF	TGTGCCAGTAGTATTGGGGGGGAGCAGTTCTTC
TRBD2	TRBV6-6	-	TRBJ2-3	CASSYGGSSTDTQYF	TGTGCCAGCAGTTACGGCGGGAGTAGCACAGATACGCAGTATTTT
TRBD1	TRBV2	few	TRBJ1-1	CASNMDRAEAFF	TGTGCCAGCAATATGGACAGGGCTGAAGCTTTCTTT
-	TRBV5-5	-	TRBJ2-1	CASSLPGVNEQFF	TGTGCCAGCAGCTTGCCCGGGGTCAATGAGCAGTTCTTC
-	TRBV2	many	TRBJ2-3	CASNRRTTDTQYF	TGTGCCAGCAACAGACGTACCACAGATACGCAGTATTTT
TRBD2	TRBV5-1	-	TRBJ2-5	CASSLAGLDQETQYF	TGCGCCAGCAGCTTGGCCGGACTAGACCAAGAGACCCAGTACTTC
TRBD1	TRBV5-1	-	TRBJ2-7	CASSLGTGGLEQYF	TGCGCCAGCAGCTTGGGGACAGGGGGTCTCGAGCAGTACTTC
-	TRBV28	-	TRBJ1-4	CASSLETANEKLFF	TGTGCCAGCAGTTTGGAGACGGCCAATGAAAAACTGTTTTTT
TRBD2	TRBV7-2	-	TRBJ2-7	CASSFGTSGYTYEQYF	TGTGCCAGCAGCTTCGGGACTAGCGGTTATACCTACGAGCAGTACTTC
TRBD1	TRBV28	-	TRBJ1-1	CASIIRDREAFF	TGTGCCAGCATAATACGGGACAGGGAAGCTTTCTTT
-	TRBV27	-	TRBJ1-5	CASSLSHETLVSNQPQHF	TGTGCCAGCAGTTTAAGTCACGAAACGCTGGTGAGCAATCAGCCCCAGCATTTT
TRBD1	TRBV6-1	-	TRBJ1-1	CASSVDRATTEAFF	TGTGCCAGCAGTGTAGACAGGGCGACGACTGAAGCTTTCTTT
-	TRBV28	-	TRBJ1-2	CASSKPWTAWPNYGYTF	TGTGCCAGCAGTAAACCCTGGACGGCATGGCCTAACTATGGCTACACCTTC
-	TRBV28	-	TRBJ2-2	CATLTGLLGELFF	TGTGCCACCTTAACGGGGTTGCTCGGGGAGCTGTTTTTT
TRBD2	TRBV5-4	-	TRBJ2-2	CASSFGGTSGFTGELFF	TGTGCCAGCAGCTTCGGGGGGACTAGCGGATTCACCGGGGAGCTGTTTTTT
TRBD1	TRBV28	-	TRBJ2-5	CASRTGVPRETQYF	TGTGCCAGCAGGACAGGGGTTCCACGAGAGACCCAGTACTTC
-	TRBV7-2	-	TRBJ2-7	CASSNAPGYEQYF	TGTGCCAGCAGTAACGCTCCAGGGTACGAGCAGTACTTC
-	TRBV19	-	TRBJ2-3	CASSIPPRDTQYF	TGTGCCAGTAGTATACCTCCGAGGGATACGCAGTATTTT
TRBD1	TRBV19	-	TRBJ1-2	CASRFGPTGANYGYTF	TGTGCCAGTAGATTCGGTCCGACAGGGGCGAACTATGGCTACACCTTC
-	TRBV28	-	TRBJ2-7	CASSPTPDSYEQYF	TGTGCCAGCAGTCCAACCCCAGACTCCTACGAGCAGTACTTC
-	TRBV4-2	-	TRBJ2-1	CASSQDFQPDNEQFF	TGTGCCAGCAGCCAAGATTTTCAGCCTGACAATGAGCAGTTCTTC
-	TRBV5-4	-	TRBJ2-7	CASSLGGDDGLGHEQYF	TGTGCCAGCAGCTTGGGTGGGGACGACGGGTTGGGGCACGAGCAGTACTTC
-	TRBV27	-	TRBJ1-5	CASSPDSTNQPQHF	TGTGCCAGCAGCCCGGACAGTACCAATCAGCCCCAGCATTTT
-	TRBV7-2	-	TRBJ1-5	CASSLGRSYSNQPQHF	TGTGCCAGCAGCTTAGGCCGGTCTTATAGCAATCAGCCCCAGCATTTT
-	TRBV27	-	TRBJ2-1	CASRQGGSYNEQFF	TGTGCCAGCCGTCAGGGGGGCAGTTACAATGAGCAGTTCTTC
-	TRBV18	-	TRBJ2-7	CASSRPPGEQYF	TGTGCCAGCTCACGACCCCCGGGGGAGCAGTACTTC
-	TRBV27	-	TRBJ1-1	CASSPRTLNTEAFF	TGTGCCAGCAGTCCCCGGACCTTGAACACTGAAGCTTTCTTT
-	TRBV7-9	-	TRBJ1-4	CASSLELSTNEKLFF	TGTGCCAGCAGCTTAGAGCTGTCAACTAATGAAAAACTGTTTTTT
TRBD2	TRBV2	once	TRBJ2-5	CASTDLAEETQYF	TGTGCCAGCACCGACCTAGCGGAAGAGACCCAGTACTTC
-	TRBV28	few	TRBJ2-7	CASKGPGVGSYEQYF	TGTGCCAGCAAAGGGCCGGGGGTTGGGTCCTACGAGCAGTACTTC
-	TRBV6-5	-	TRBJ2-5	CASGRQYQETQYF	TGTGCCAGCGGAAGACAGTATCAAGAGACCCAGTACTTC
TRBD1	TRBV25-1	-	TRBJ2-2	CASSVHSGQGAGELFF	TGTGCCAGCAGTGTACACTCCGGACAGGGGGCCGGGGAGCTGTTTTTT
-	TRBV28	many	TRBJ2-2	CASRRENTGELFF	TGTGCCAGCAGACGGGAGAACACCGGGGAGCTGTTTTTT
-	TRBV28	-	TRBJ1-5	CASSYGAFQPQHF	TGTGCCAGCAGTTATGGGGCCTTCCAGCCCCAGCATTTT
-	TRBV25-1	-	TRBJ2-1	CASSELSGENNEQFF	TGTGCCAGCAGTGAATTGTCAGGGGAAAACAATGAGCAGTTCTTC
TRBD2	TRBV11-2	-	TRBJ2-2	CASSPNSGRAPGELFF	TGTGCCAGCAGCCCGAACAGCGGGAGGGCCCCCGGGGAGCTGTTTTTT
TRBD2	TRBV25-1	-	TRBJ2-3	CASRGLAGTDTQYF	TGTGCCAGCAGGGGACTAGCGGGCACAGATACGCAGTATTTT
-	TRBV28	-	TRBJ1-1	CASSISRRGAFF	TGTGCCAGCAGTATTTCCCGAAGGGGTGCTTTCTTT
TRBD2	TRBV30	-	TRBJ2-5	CAWSGLAGGETQYF	TGTGCCTGGAGTGGTCTAGCGGGAGGGGAGACCCAGTACTTC
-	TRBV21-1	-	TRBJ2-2	CASSKYCGRAPGELFF	TGTGCCAGCAGCAAGTATTGCGGGAGGGCCCCCGGGGAGCTGTTTTTT
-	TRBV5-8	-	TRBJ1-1	CASNLPGTEAFF	TGTGCCAGCAACCTCCCGGGGACTGAAGCTTTCTTT
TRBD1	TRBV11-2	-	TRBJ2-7	CASSYQQGFSYEQYF	TGTGCCAGCAGCTACCAACAGGGGTTCTCCTACGAGCAGTACTTC
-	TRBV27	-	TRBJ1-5	CASKRQHGNQPQHF	TGTGCCAGCAAACGACAGCATGGCAATCAGCCCCAGCATTTT
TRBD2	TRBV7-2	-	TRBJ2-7	CASSQTPRLAVTYEQYF	TGTGCCAGCAGCCAAACACCCCGACTAGCGGTTACCTACGAGCAGTACTTC
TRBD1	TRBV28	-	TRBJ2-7	CASSLDRDHEQYF	TGTGCCAGCAGTCTGGACAGGGACCACGAGCAGTACTTC
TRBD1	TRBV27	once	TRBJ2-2	CASRSEGARTGELFF	TGTGCCAGCAGGAGTGAGGGGGCGCGCACCGGGGAGCTGTTTTTT